This TCR beta chain is from a study of T-cell reconstitution after alpha-beta-depleted transplantation in children. General study results and limits: Newly made T cells mostly supplied T-cell counts and diversity one year after transplant. Several hundred graft clones that had expanded were reportedly the source of alpha-beta T cells about two months after transplant.

Molecular barcoding with unique molecular identifiers was used for the TCRbeta library. TCRdb reanalysed the PCR reads using MiXCR and keeps one entry per CDR3 protein. The table records approximately 230,000 distinct CDR3 sequences, 20% to 30% of them present only once. With 6 bases clipped from V and 2 bases from J, the junction kept 8 bases outside the gene matches. The CDR3 spans 14 residues. Germline V gives CDR1 DFQATT, CDR2 SNEGSKA (reference sequence). Regarding this clonotype: Its antigen remains unknown.

The sequences come from PBMCs, mostly from graft donor cells, collected 360 days after TCRalphabeta/CD19-depleted stem cell transplant. J is TRBJ2-7 and V is TRBV20-1, with TRBD1 identical over 9 bases. This sequence was found in a female patient under 10 years old who had a stem cell transplant for congenital amegakaryocytic thrombocytopenia, so the T cells may come from the graft donor. The CDR3 loop reads CSAADRGRTYEQYF. The CDR3 DNA is TGCAGTGCCGCGGACAGGGGTCGTACCTACGAGCAGTACTTC.